This passage covers 16 T cell receptor beta chains from one sample sequenced in a study of T cell repertoires in cytomegalovirus infection. TCRdb reprocessed the reads via MiXCR and lists one record per CDR3 protein. This sample has about 240,000 distinct CDR3 sequences, with 6.5% found just once. The sample was PBMCs. The receptors were gathered from a human donor in good health (CMV status not recorded). Some clones in this sample may be carry-over from other donors' samples.

This chain connects TRBV28 to TRBJ1-2, with D possibly TRBD1 on 6 matching bases. The germline V and J ends were trimmed by 4 bases and 3 bases, with 12 bases remaining between them. The CDR3 has 14 amino acids. Germline V CDR1 and CDR2: MDHEN, SYDVKM. CDR3 region: CASSSPGEDYGYTF. The CDR3 DNA reads as TGTGCCAGCAGTTCCCCAGGGGAGGACTATGGCTACACCTTC.

This clonotype was detected many times. The rearrangement joins TRBV6-2 or TRBV6-3 to TRBJ2-7; D is ambiguous. CDR1 is MNHEY, CDR2 SVGEGT, per germline. Trimming stripped 5 bases from V and 5 bases from J, with 13 bases between. The CDR3 contains 13 residues. The CDR3 protein is CASSPSGRNEQYF. In DNA form, the CDR3 reads TGTGCCAGCAGTCCTTCGGGTCGGAACGAGCAGTACTTC.

This clonotype appeared many times. J is TRBJ2-1 and V is TRBV7-2; D is possibly TRBD2 (5 bases). With 1 base removed from V and 2 bases from J, the gap between germline ends came to 9 bases. Germline values: CDR1 SGHTA, CDR2 FQGNSA. This CDR3 has 15 residues. The CDR3 loop is CASSLGGRTYNEQFF. The CDR3, as DNA: TGTGCCAGCAGCTTAGGCGGGCGGACCTACAATGAGCAGTTCTTC.

V is TRBV6-2 or TRBV6-3 and J is TRBJ2-1; tentative D call: TRBD1 (6 bases). Germline-derived CDR1 and CDR2 are MNHEY and SVGEGT. V shed 2 bases and J shed 12 bases, with 17 bases lying between them. The CDR3 runs to 14 residues. CDR3 residues: CASSYTQGFVRQFF. The CDR3 DNA follows: TGTGCCAGCAGTTACACACAGGGATTCGTGCGGCAGTTCTTC.

This clonotype was found many times. V is TRBV4-3 and J is TRBJ2-1; D might be TRBD1 (5 bases). Germline CDR1 is LGHNA and CDR2 is YSLEER. V gave up 4 bases and J gave up 1 base, with 8 bases separating them. The CDR3 is 14 amino acids. CDR3 amino acids: CASSLGVSYNEQFF. CDR3 nucleotides: TGCGCCAGCAGCCTAGGGGTGTCCTACAATGAGCAGTTCTTC.

This clonotype came up many times. The V gene is TRBV5-1, the J gene TRBJ2-7; 9 nucleotides line up with TRBD1. Losses at the gene ends were 7 bases for V and 2 bases for J; bases not matched to a gene: 1. This CDR3 has 12 amino acids. Germline CDR1 SGHRS, CDR2 YFSETQ. This CDR3 is CASGQGPYEQYF. In nucleotides, the CDR3 is TGCGCCAGCGGACAGGGGCCCTACGAGCAGTACTTC.

This chain joins TRBV2 and TRBJ2-5, with D maybe TRBD1 (5 bases). The CDR3 covers 13 residues. V was cut by 3 bases and J by 5 bases, with 10 bases left in between. Germline CDR1 SNHLY, CDR2 FYNNEI. The CDR3 reads CASSDRDLETQYF. CDR3 DNA: TGTGCCAGCAGTGACAGGGATCTGGAGACCCAGTACTTC. The complete variable domain, with remaining parts taken from reference TRBV2 and TRBJ2-5, reads EPEVTQTPSHQVTQMGQEVILRCVPISNHLYFYWYRQILGQKVEFLVSFYNNEISEKSEIFDDQFSVERPDGSNFTLKIRSTKLEDSAMYFCASSDRDLETQYFGPGTRLLVL.

This clonotype was seen many times. This chain links TRBV12-3 or TRBV12-4 with TRBJ2-7; 8 bases align to TRBD1. V shed 4 bases and J 0 bases; nucleotides not matched to a gene: 11. There are 17 residues in the CDR3. This chain's CDR3 is CASSSSTGQDYSYEQYF. Written as DNA, the CDR3 is TGTGCCAGCAGTTCCTCGACGGGACAGGACTACTCCTACGAGCAGTACTTC.

At least ten counts were recorded for this clonotype. The CDR3: CATSRERDTGAFF. For the CDR3, the DNA is TGTGCCACCAGCAGAGAACGAGATACCGGAGCTTTCTTT. The V call is TRBV15, the J call TRBJ1-1; D unclear. Trimming stripped 0 bases from V and 10 bases from J, with 12 bases between. CDR1 LNHNV and CDR2 YYDKDF come from the germline V gene (reference sequence). There are 13 residues in the CDR3.

This clonotype has a count of ten or more. The J gene is TRBJ1-2, the V gene TRBV7-2, with a tentative D call TRBD1 (5 bases). The CDR3 covers 13 residues. Per germline, CDR1 SGHTA and CDR2 FQGNSA. The ends were cut back, 2 bases at V and 8 bases at J, with 12 bases in the middle. The CDR3 nucleotides are TGTGCCAGCAGCTTATGGGGGAGCGCCGGCTACACCTTC. As protein: CASSLWGSAGYTF.

This clonotype has a single count. This sequence joins TRBV29-1 and TRBJ2-5; D may match TRBD1 or TRBD2 (6 bases each). With 8 bases removed from V and 7 bases from J, the gap between germline ends came to 23 bases. Germline V lookup: CDR1 SQVTM, CDR2 ANQGSEA. The CDR3 spans 14 residues. The CDR3 is CSPKIGGPVGTQYF. CDR3 DNA sequence: TGCAGCCCCAAGATCGGGGGCCCCGTGGGGACCCAGTACTTC.

This clonotype was seen repeatedly, ten times or more. The rearrangement links TRBV6-2 or TRBV6-3 to TRBJ2-1; 9 bases match TRBD2. The length of the CDR3 is 13 residues. Germline values: CDR1 MNHEY, CDR2 SVGEGT. The ends lost 7 bases at V and 7 bases at J; junction bases unmatched: 5. This CDR3 reads CASKSGGLNEQFF. For the CDR3, the DNA is TGTGCCAGCAAAAGCGGGGGGTTGAATGAGCAGTTCTTC.

In this sample, this clonotype turned up many times. The chain carries TRBV9 and TRBJ2-7; 9 nucleotides match TRBD1. The trim removed 2 bases at V and 5 bases at J, leaving 5 bases unmatched. This CDR3 spans 14 amino acids. CDR1 SGDLS and CDR2 YYNGEE come from the germline V gene. Written as DNA, the CDR3 is TGTGCCAGCAGCGTTTCGGGACAGGGACACGAGCAGTACTTC. It encodes CASSVSGQGHEQYF.

This clonotype was counted many times. The V call is TRBV6-2 or TRBV6-3, the J call TRBJ2-7, with unresolved D. This CDR3 has 13 residues. Trimming shortened V by 2 bases and J by 3 bases, and 8 bases separated the two germline ends. Germline CDR1 MNHEY, CDR2 SVGEGT. The CDR3, as DNA: TGTGCCAGCAGTTACGGCTGGGACTACGAGCAGTACTTC. This encodes CASSYGWDYEQYF.

There are many counts of this clonotype. This chain connects TRBV20-1 to TRBJ2-2; D call uncertain. Germline V gives CDR1 DFQATT, CDR2 SNEGSKA (reference sequence). There are 15 residues in the CDR3. V lost 0 bases, J lost 6 bases, and 14 bases lay in between. CDR3 sequence reads: CSARDNVRVSGELFF. The CDR3 region has the DNA TGCAGTGCTAGAGATAACGTCCGGGTCTCCGGGGAGCTGTTTTTT.

Many counts were recorded for this clonotype. The gene calls are TRBV5-1 and TRBJ1-1, with D possibly TRBD1 on 5 matching bases. CDR1 is SGHRS and CDR2 is YFSETQ in the germline V gene. V was trimmed by 8 bases and J by 0 bases, leaving 14 bases between them. This CDR3 comprises 14 residues. The CDR3 region has the DNA TGCGCCAGTGCCGAGGGGACCCTGAACACTGAAGCTTTCTTT. Its protein product is CASAEGTLNTEAFF.